This paragraph covers one T cell receptor (beta chain) sequence. Its specificity is not known. Using immunoSEQ multiplex PCR, the repertoire was profiled, and TCRdb retains in-frame clones only, with some absent. The table includes around 69,000 clones, less than 80% detected once. The data derive from a study of vaccination effects on CD4 cells after COVID-19. Study details: Within the ViraFEST assay, antigen-specific CD4+ T cells underwent expansion with viral peptide pools prior to sequencing.

Study-wide findings and caveats: Limitations: small convalescent group and missing early post-infection timepoints.

Upon completion of under eleven days in culture, CD4+ T cells were isolated. Each participant received a vaccine that was either BNT162b2 or mRNA-1273, given as two doses. Nucleocapsid antibody tests were negative, and the vaccine recipients had no prior SARS-CoV-2 infection. Half-medium exchanges with IL-2 medium took place on days 3 and 7. CDR1 is SEHNR, CDR2 FQNEAQ, per germline (reference sequence). The V and J ends lost 5 bases and 0 bases respectively, with 19 bases between them. The CDR3 sequence is 17 residues long. The sequence was collected from a human donor who received a COVID-19 vaccine. The material sequenced was CD4+ T cells from PBMCs cultured without peptide, taken after COVID-19 vaccination. This rearrangement joins TRBV7-9 to TRBJ2-5, with TRBD2 as a possible D gene (6 bases). The CDR3 protein is CASSQYGDGSHQETQYF. The CDR3 nucleotides are TGTGCCAGCAGCCAATACGGGGACGGGAGCCACCAAGAGACCCAGTACTTC.